The 20 T cell receptor beta chains reported below all come from one sample, sequenced in a study of T cells after yellow fever vaccination. TCRdb re-analysed the 5' RACE reads in MiXCR, keeping a single row per CDR3 protein. This sample carries some 160,000 distinct CDR3 sequences, 9.3% of them seen once, and the ten largest clones take roughly 33%. The source material was CD8+ T cells sorted from PBMCs, sampled 45 days after the yellow fever booster vaccination. The origin of the receptors is a man between 18 and 29 years old who received the YFV17D yellow fever vaccine.

There are a few counts of this clonotype. The chain joins TRBV3-1 to TRBJ1-1; 11 nucleotides align to TRBD1. This CDR3 spans 19 amino acids. V shed 0 bases and J 0 bases; nucleotides not matched to a gene: 9. Per the germline V gene, CDR1 is LGHDT and CDR2 is YNNKEL (reference sequence). The CDR3 sequence: CASSQDRGQGALLNTEAFF. CDR3 bases: TGTGCCAGCAGCCAAGACCGAGGACAGGGGGCCCTACTGAACACTGAAGCTTTCTTT. The full variable domain, its missing parts supplied by reference TRBV3-1 and TRBJ1-1, is DTAVSQTPKYLVTQMGNDKSIKCEQNLGHDTMYWYKQDSKKFLKIMFSYNNKELIINETVPNRFSPKSPDKAHLNLHINSLELGDSAVYFCASSQDRGQGALLNTEAFFGQGTRLTVV.

This clonotype came up many times. The CDR3 bases are TGTGCCAGCAGCTCCGGGACAGGCGTCTACGAGCAGTACTTC. Protein sequence: CASSSGTGVYEQYF. The V gene is TRBV5-4, the J gene TRBJ2-7; 8 nucleotides line up with TRBD1. Germline values: CDR1 SGHNT, CDR2 YYREEE (reference sequence). This CDR3 is built from 14 residues. Trimming removed 3 bases from V and 3 bases from J; junction bases left unmatched: 5.

This clonotype has only a few counts. This chain connects TRBV12-3 or TRBV12-4 to TRBJ1-2, with D perhaps TRBD1 (5 bases). V was trimmed by 8 bases and J by 6 bases, leaving 22 bases between them. CDR3 size: 15 residues. CDR3 nucleotides: TGTGCCAGCGGAATATACATCGGGGCGCCCCATGGCTACACCTTC. This translates into CASGIYIGAPHGYTF.

V usage is TRBV6-1 and J usage is TRBJ1-5; no firm D call. Germline CDR1 is MNHNS and CDR2 is SASEGT. The V end was cut by 1 base, the J end by 6 bases, with 10 bases between. The CDR3 has 14 amino acids. Here the CDR3 reads CASSEGSGSQPQHF. CDR3 DNA: TGTGCCAGCAGTGAAGGGTCGGGGTCTCAGCCCCAGCATTTT.

This clonotype was counted many times. V gene TRBV6-4 combines with J gene TRBJ2-3, with unresolved D. The CDR3 loop spans 14 amino acids. Per the germline V gene, CDR1 is MRHNA and CDR2 is SNTAGT. The germline V and J ends were trimmed by 0 bases and 3 bases, with 7 bases remaining between them. In DNA, the CDR3 is TGTGCCAGCAGTGACTCGAAAGGGACAGATACGCAGTATTTT. Its protein is CASSDSKGTDTQYF.

This clonotype appeared a few times. This rearrangement joins TRBV6-1 to TRBJ2-3, with 7 nucleotides matching TRBD1. The V segment lost 3 bases and the J segment 2 bases; nucleotides outside the gene matches: 5. This CDR3 has 15 residues. Germline V gene lookup returns CDR1 MNHNS and CDR2 SASEGT. The CDR3 loop reads CASSDSKGATDTQYF. The CDR3 region has the DNA TGTGCCAGCAGTGATAGCAAGGGGGCCACAGATACGCAGTATTTT.

This clonotype has a count of ten or more. This rearrangement joins TRBV12-3 or TRBV12-4 to TRBJ1-2, with no clear D. The CDR3 has 13 amino acids. Trimming removed 1 base at V and 8 bases at J, with 11 bases between. This CDR3 is CASSLGGPLGYTF. CDR3 sequence (DNA): TGTGCCAGCAGTTTAGGAGGACCCTTGGGCTACACCTTC.

This chain joins TRBV10-3 and TRBJ1-2; perhaps TRBD1 as D (5 bases). With 4 bases removed from V and 8 bases from J, the gap between germline ends came to 17 bases. The CDR3 loop spans 14 amino acids. Germline V gene data show CDR1 as ENHRY and CDR2 as SYGVKD. The CDR3 bases are TGTGCCATCAGTGTGGGGGGAAGCGGGATCGGCTACACCTTC. Protein: CAISVGGSGIGYTF.

In its sample, this clonotype was seen a few times. V and J are TRBV4-1 and TRBJ1-5; 8 positions match TRBD1. Trimming cost V 4 bases and J 3 bases; bases outside gene matches: 5. Germline V gives CDR1 MGHRA, CDR2 YSYEKL. This CDR3 is built from 15 residues. The CDR3 loop reads CASSPSTGVNQPQHF. The DNA for the CDR3 is TGCGCCAGCAGCCCATCGACAGGGGTCAATCAGCCCCAGCATTTT.

The rearrangement uses TRBV27 and TRBJ2-1; D is ambiguous. CDR3 size: 12 residues. Trimming cost V 4 bases and J 7 bases, with 8 bases left between them. Germline CDR1 and CDR2: MNHEY and SMNVEV (reference sequence). CDR3 in DNA: TGTGCCAGCAGTTCTTATGGTAATGAGCAGTTCTTC. Protein sequence: CASSSYGNEQFF.

Ten or more counts support this clonotype. V is TRBV12-3 or TRBV12-4 and J is TRBJ2-7, with D possibly called TRBD1 or TRBD2 (6 bases each). The CDR3 loop spans 12 amino acids. V lost 3 bases to trimming and J lost 5 bases, with 8 bases between them. The CDR3 coding sequence is TGTGCCAGCAGTTTGGGGGGCCACGAGCAGTACTTC. This codes for CASSLGGHEQYF.

The chain has TRBV29-1 and TRBJ1-2; tentative D call: TRBD1 (6 bases). Germline V gene data show CDR1 as SQVTM and CDR2 as ANQGSEA. This CDR3 has 13 amino acids. Trimming cost V 7 bases and J 4 bases, with 16 bases left between them. The CDR3 loop is CSAKLGTLYGYTF. CDR3 sequence (DNA): TGCAGCGCCAAACTCGGGACACTCTATGGCTACACCTTC.

The chain carries TRBV6-2 or TRBV6-3 and TRBJ1-1; 9 nucleotides agree with TRBD1. V trimming: 5 bases; J trimming: 4 bases; junction bases outside the gene matches: 8. The CDR3 spans 15 residues. CDR1 and CDR2 (germline): MNHEY, SVGEGT. This chain's CDR3 is CASSPPRTGVTEAFF. The CDR3 DNA follows: TGTGCCAGCAGTCCCCCAAGGACAGGGGTCACTGAAGCTTTCTTT.

The rearrangement links TRBV4-1 to TRBJ1-6, with D maybe TRBD1 (5 bases). This CDR3 spans 13 amino acids. Germline loops: CDR1 MGHRA, CDR2 YSYEKL. V was clipped by 4 bases and J by 9 bases, with 10 bases between them. The CDR3 bases are TGCGCCAGCAGCCTTGGGGGGGTTTCACCCCTCCACTTT. Its protein is CASSLGGVSPLHF.

This clonotype was counted between two and nine times. The rearrangement joins TRBV6-5 to TRBJ1-1; D remains unclear. Germline CDR1 MNHEY, CDR2 SVGAGI. Trimming removed 11 bases from V and 6 bases from J, with 16 bases in between. This CDR3 is built from 12 residues. The CDR3 here is CAAFRAGAEAFF. The CDR3 coding sequence is TGTGCCGCATTTAGGGCCGGGGCTGAAGCTTTCTTT.

V gene TRBV15 combines with J gene TRBJ1-2; 7 bases align to TRBD1. This CDR3 comprises 15 residues. The germline CDR1 and CDR2 sequences are LNHNV and YYDKDF (reference sequence). The V segment lost 0 bases and the J segment 5 bases; nucleotides outside the gene matches: 6. In DNA form, the CDR3 reads TGTGCCACCAGCAGAGATCTGGCAGGGGGGTATGGCTACACCTTC. This codes for CATSRDLAGGYGYTF.

This clonotype was detected many times. The rearrangement joins TRBV5-1 to TRBJ2-7; TRBD2 aligns across 12 bases. The length of the CDR3 is 19 residues. V dropped 2 bases and J dropped 0; count of bases not matched to a gene: 12. The V gene's germline CDR1 is SGHRS and CDR2 YFSETQ. For the CDR3, the DNA is TGCGCCAGCAGCTTCGGACTAGCGGGGCCCCTACCCAACTCCTACGAGCAGTACTTC. Its translation: CASSFGLAGPLPNSYEQYF.

This clonotype came up a few times. The chain couples TRBV9 to TRBJ2-3; D is undetermined. Trimming removed 5 bases from V and 2 bases from J, with 6 bases in between. The CDR3 consists of 12 residues. Germline V gives CDR1 SGDLS, CDR2 YYNGEE. CDR3 sequence reads: CASSHNTDTQYF. In DNA, the CDR3 is TGTGCCAGCAGTCATAACACAGATACGCAGTATTTT. The complete variable domain, with remaining parts taken from reference TRBV9 and TRBJ2-3, reads DSGVTQTPKHLITATGQRVTLRCSPRSGDLSVYWYQQSLDQGLQFLIQYYNGEERAKGNILERFSAQQFPDLHSELNLSSLELGDSALYFCASSHNTDTQYFGPGTRLTVL.

This clonotype was seen at least ten times. This chain connects TRBV7-2 to TRBJ2-7; 7 positions match TRBD2. J was trimmed by 2 bases and V by 5 bases; bases with no gene match: 9. Germline V gene sequence: CDR1 SGHTA, CDR2 FQGNSA. CDR3 size: 15 residues. The CDR3 sequence is CASSPPSGETYEQYV. The CDR3 bases are TGTGCCAGCAGCCCGCCGAGCGGGGAGACCTACGAGCAGTACGTC.

The chain recombines TRBV29-1 with TRBJ1-2, with 8 positions matching TRBD1. J lost 6 bases, V lost 5 bases, and 5 bases had no gene match. This CDR3 has 12 residues. The germline V gene encodes CDR1 SQVTM and CDR2 ANQGSEA. CDR3 loop: CSVRDRMNGYTF. The CDR3 nucleotides are TGCAGCGTTAGGGACAGGATGAATGGCTACACCTTC.